This T cell receptor beta chain emerged from a study of vaccination and CD4 T cells after COVID-19. Study-wide background: PCR on nasal swabs identified SARS-CoV-2 in convalescent patients, of whom roughly 9 were mild and one severe.

Cultured CD4+ T cell DNA was sequenced using the Oncomine TCR Beta short-read assay. TCRdb passed the PCR reads through MiXCR, listing each CDR3 protein once. Of some 7,000 distinct CDR3 sequences listed, about 25% were seen once; the top ten hold around a tenth. Treatment meaning: approximately nine-day PBMC culture with coronavirus spike peptide pools or control peptides (ViraFEST assay). The sample holds a few counts of this clonotype. No antigen is known for it. The CDR3 contains 15 residues. Trimming took 7 bases from V and 0 from J, leaving 13 bases between them. Germline V gene sequence: CDR1 LNHDA, CDR2 SQIVND (reference sequence).

The sample was CD4+ T cells from blood, cultured in vitro, taken after SARS-CoV-2 vaccination. V usage is TRBV19 and J usage is TRBJ1-5; no clear D. This clonotype was sampled from a human donor who had recovered from COVID-19. CDR3 region: CASITAPNSNQPQHF. In DNA form, the CDR3 reads TGTGCCAGTATTACGGCACCAAATAGCAATCAGCCCCAGCATTTT.